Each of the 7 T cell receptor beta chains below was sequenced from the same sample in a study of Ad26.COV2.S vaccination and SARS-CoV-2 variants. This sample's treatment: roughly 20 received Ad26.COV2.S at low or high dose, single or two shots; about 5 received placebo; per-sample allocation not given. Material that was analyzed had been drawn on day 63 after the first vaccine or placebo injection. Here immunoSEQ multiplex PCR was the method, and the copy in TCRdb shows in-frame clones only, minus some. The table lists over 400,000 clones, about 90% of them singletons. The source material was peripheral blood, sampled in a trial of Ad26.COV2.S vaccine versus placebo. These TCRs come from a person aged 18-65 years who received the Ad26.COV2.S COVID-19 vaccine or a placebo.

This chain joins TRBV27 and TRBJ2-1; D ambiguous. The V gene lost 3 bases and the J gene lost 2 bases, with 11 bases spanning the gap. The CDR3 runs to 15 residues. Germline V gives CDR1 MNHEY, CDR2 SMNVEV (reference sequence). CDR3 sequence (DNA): TGTGCCAGCAGTTTGAGTCCCGACACCTACAATGAGCAGTTCTTC. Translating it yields CASSLSPDTYNEQFF.

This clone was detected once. The CDR3 region has the DNA TGTGCCAGCAGCATAGACCCGGGCACTGAAGCTTTCTTT. Translating it yields CASSIDPGTEAFF. The V call is TRBV14, the J call TRBJ1-1; D gene uncertain. Germline values: CDR1 SGHDN, CDR2 FVKESK. The CDR3 covers 13 residues. With 5 bases removed from V and 4 bases from J, the gap between germline ends came to 11 bases.

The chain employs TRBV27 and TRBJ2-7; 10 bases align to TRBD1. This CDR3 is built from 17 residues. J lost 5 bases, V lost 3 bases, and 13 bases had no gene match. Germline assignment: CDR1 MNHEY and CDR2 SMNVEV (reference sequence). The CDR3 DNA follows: TGTGCCAGCAGTTTCTACCCCGGGACAGGGGTAGGCCACGAGCAGTACTTC. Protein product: CASSFYPGTGVGHEQYF.

The CDR3 reads CASSFGQGDTNEKLFF. The CDR3 coding sequence is TGTGCCAGCAGCTTTGGGCAGGGTGACACTAATGAAAAACTGTTTTTT. The rearrangement joins TRBV7-9 to TRBJ1-4; TRBD1 might be the D (5 bases). Germline values: CDR1 SEHNR, CDR2 FQNEAQ (reference sequence). V dropped 3 bases and J dropped 2 bases, with 13 bases sitting between them. The CDR3 covers 16 residues.

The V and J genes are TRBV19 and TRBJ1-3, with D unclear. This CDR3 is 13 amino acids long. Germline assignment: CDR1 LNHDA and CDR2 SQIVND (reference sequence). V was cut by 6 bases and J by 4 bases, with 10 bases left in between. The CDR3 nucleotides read TGTGCCAGTAGGATACCAGCAGGAAACACCATATATTTT. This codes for CASRIPAGNTIYF.

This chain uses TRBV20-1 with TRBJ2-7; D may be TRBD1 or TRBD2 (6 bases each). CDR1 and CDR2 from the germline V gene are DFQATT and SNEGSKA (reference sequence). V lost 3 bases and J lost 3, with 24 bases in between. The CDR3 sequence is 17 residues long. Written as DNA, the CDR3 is TGCAGTGCTAGTGCCGGGGCTACAGGGTGGACTATCTACGAGCAGTACTTC. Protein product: CSASAGATGWTIYEQYF.

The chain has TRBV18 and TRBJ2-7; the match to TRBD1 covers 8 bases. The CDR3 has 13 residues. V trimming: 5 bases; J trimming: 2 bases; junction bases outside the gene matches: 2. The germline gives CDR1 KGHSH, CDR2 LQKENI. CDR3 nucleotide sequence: TGTGCCAGCTCAAAACAGGGGGCCTACGAGCAGTACTTC. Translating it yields CASSKQGAYEQYF.